These 18 T cell receptor beta chains came from one sample sequenced in a study of blood T cell repertoires in COVID-19. TCRdb keeps only in-frame clones here, not all; method: immunoSEQ multiplex PCR. Among around 64,000 clones listed, approximately 79% were seen once. Sequencing used peripheral blood. Receptors were obtained from a man in his 60s with acute or convalescent COVID-19.

The chain recombines TRBV5-6 with TRBJ2-7; D unclear. This CDR3 is built from 12 residues. V was clipped by 1 base and J by 2 bases, with 4 bases between them. CDR1 and CDR2 (germline): SGHDT, YYEEEE. CDR3 sequence reads: CASSLQTYEQYF. The CDR3, as DNA: TGTGCCAGCAGCTTGCAGACCTACGAGCAGTACTTC.

This clone was seen many times. DNA of the CDR3: TGTGCCACCAGTCCGAGGGCACAGGGGGATTCACCCCTCCACTTT. Translation: CATSPRAQGDSPLHF. The chain combines TRBV15 with TRBJ1-6, with 8 bases that match TRBD1. J gave up 8 bases and V 6 bases, and 9 bases lay outside the gene matches. The CDR3 length is 15 residues. Germline CDR1 and CDR2: LNHNV and YYDKDF (reference sequence).

In its sample, this clone was seen once. The chain has TRBV6-6 and TRBJ2-2, with TRBD2 matching 12 bases. CDR1 is MNHNY and CDR2 is SVGAGI in the germline V gene (reference sequence). CDR3 length: 16 residues. Losses at the gene ends were 8 bases for V and 6 bases for J; bases not matched to a gene: 10. The CDR3 DNA reads as TGTGCCAGCCACTATCTAGCGGGAGGGTTCGCCGGGGAGCTGTTTTTT. Protein: CASHYLAGGFAGELFF.

This clone was picked up one time. V usage is TRBV7-2 and J usage is TRBJ1-2, with D tentatively TRBD1 (5 bases). Trimming left V 1 base short and J 7 bases short, with 10 bases between. The CDR3 is 13 residues long. CDR1 SGHTA and CDR2 FQGNSA come from the germline V gene. CDR3 coding DNA: TGTGCCAGCAGCTTAGGCGGGACTTCTGGCTACACCTTC. Protein product: CASSLGGTSGYTF.

This chain joins TRBV10-3 and TRBJ2-6; 7 bases are a match to TRBD1. The CDR3 is 15 residues long. CDR1 is ENHRY and CDR2 is SYGVKD in the germline V gene. The V segment lost 7 bases and the J segment 2 bases; nucleotides outside the gene matches: 5. CDR3: CAITEGAPGANVLTF. In DNA form, the CDR3 reads TGTGCCATCACCGAGGGGGCCCCTGGGGCCAACGTCCTGACTTTC.

This chain uses TRBV4-2 with TRBJ2-7; D not certain. The V gene lost 0 bases and the J gene lost 1 base, with 13 bases spanning the gap. Germline-derived CDR1 and CDR2 are LGHNA and YNFKEQ. This CDR3 spans 16 amino acids. CDR3 in amino acids: CASSQENSRGSYEQYF. Written as DNA, the CDR3 is TGTGCCAGCAGCCAAGAAAACTCCAGAGGTTCCTACGAGCAGTACTTC.

The chain recombines TRBV28 with TRBJ1-2, with a tentative D call TRBD1 (6 bases). The CDR3 has 14 residues. V was pared by 8 bases and J by 7 bases, with 20 bases between. Germline V gene sequence: CDR1 MDHEN, CDR2 SYDVKM. The CDR3 loop is CASRPLPGVTGYTF. The CDR3 nucleotides are TGTGCCAGCCGGCCCCTACCAGGGGTTACTGGCTACACCTTC.

This clone was counted a single time. The chain is built from TRBV5-1 and TRBJ1-3, with D possibly being TRBD1 (6 bases). The V end lost 3 bases, the J end lost 1 base, and 11 bases lay between the germline ends. The CDR3 is made up of 15 amino acids. Germline CDR1 reads SGHRS; CDR2 reads YFSETQ. The CDR3 reads CASSSSTGSGNTIYF. Written as DNA, the CDR3 is TGCGCCAGCAGCTCTTCGACAGGATCTGGAAACACCATATATTTT.

The CDR3 sequence is CASSLFPSGGNTIYF. CDR3 sequence (DNA): TGTGCCAGCAGTTTATTCCCGTCAGGGGGAAACACCATATATTTT. The chain joins TRBV28 to TRBJ1-3; TRBD1 might be the D (5 bases). Per the germline V gene, CDR1 is MDHEN and CDR2 is SYDVKM. With 1 base removed from V and 4 bases from J, the gap between germline ends came to 11 bases. The CDR3 is 15 residues long.

This chain links TRBV11-2 with TRBJ2-1, with 12 bases aligning to TRBD2. Germline V gene lookup returns CDR1 SGHAT and CDR2 FQNNGV. The CDR3 is made up of 14 amino acids. V dropped 6 bases and J dropped 6; count of bases not matched to a gene: 3. The CDR3 spells CASRRTSGINEQFF. CDR3 nucleotide sequence: TGTGCCAGCAGGAGGACTAGCGGGATCAATGAGCAGTTCTTC.

The CDR3 nucleotides are TGTGCCAGCAGTTTAATGCCCGTTAGGAGCCAACATATCGAGCAGTTCTTC. Residues: CASSLMPVRSQHIEQFF. V and J are TRBV27 and TRBJ2-1; D remains unclear. Looked up from germline, CDR1 is MNHEY and CDR2 is SMNVEV (reference sequence). V shed 2 bases and J shed 10 bases, with 24 bases lying between them. CDR3 length: 17 amino acids.

This rearrangement joins TRBV13 to TRBJ1-3; the D gene is possibly TRBD1 (6 bases). Germline CDR1 is PRHDT and CDR2 is FYEKMQ (reference sequence). V was shortened by 1 base and J by 4 bases, with 11 bases between the two germline ends. The CDR3 is 15 residues long. The CDR3 bases are TGTGCCAGCAGCTTAGTCCGGACAGCCGGAAACACCATATATTTT. Translating it yields CASSLVRTAGNTIYF.

This clone came up once. The chain joins TRBV11-2 to TRBJ1-4; D ambiguous. This CDR3 has 14 amino acids. V shed 4 bases and J shed 8 bases, with 14 bases lying between them. CDR1 is SGHAT and CDR2 is FQNNGV in the germline V gene. CDR3 coding DNA: TGTGCCAGCAGCTATTACGGAGGAGGGGAAAAACTGTTTTTT. It encodes CASSYYGGGEKLFF.

The rearrangement joins TRBV28 to TRBJ1-4, with D maybe TRBD1 (5 bases). Trimming pared 3 bases from V and 8 bases from J, leaving 7 bases between. This CDR3 comprises 12 residues. The germline CDR1 and CDR2 sequences are MDHEN and SYDVKM. The CDR3 DNA is TGTGCCAGCAGTTTCAGGGTCGAAAAACTGTTTTTT. This encodes CASSFRVEKLFF.

The V call is TRBV7-2, the J call TRBJ1-2; 9 bases line up with TRBD1. The CDR3 length is 14 residues. Looked up from germline, CDR1 is SGHTA and CDR2 is FQGNSA. V lost 5 bases and J lost 7; bases outside the gene matches: 8. As DNA, the CDR3 is TGTGCCAGCAGCCTACCGACAGGGGGAGGTGGCTACACCTTC. It encodes CASSLPTGGGGYTF. Looking up the rest from reference TRBV7-2 and TRBJ1-2 gives the full variable domain: GAGVSQSPSNKVTEKGKDVELRCDPISGHTALYWYRQSLGQGLEFLIYFQGNSAPDKSGLPSDRFSAERTGGSVSTLTIQRTQQEDSAVYLCASSLPTGGGGYTFGSGTRLTVV.

The chain links TRBV28 to TRBJ2-1; the match to TRBD1 covers 8 bases. CDR1 is MDHEN and CDR2 is SYDVKM in the germline V gene. The CDR3 loop spans 16 amino acids. J gave up 4 bases and V 7 bases, and 12 bases lay outside the gene matches. CDR3 in DNA: TGTGCCAGCACAACGCCCGGGACAGGAGTGTACAATGAGCAGTTCTTC. Its protein product is CASTTPGTGVYNEQFF.

The chain links TRBV24-1 to TRBJ2-1, with D perhaps TRBD2 (6 bases). The CDR3 sequence is 16 residues long. Trimming cost V 4 bases and J 6 bases, with 18 bases left between them. The V gene's germline CDR1 is KGHDR and CDR2 SFDVKD. CDR3 in amino acids: CATSDFGRTGSNEQFF. CDR3 DNA sequence: TGTGCCACCAGTGACTTCGGGAGAACGGGCAGCAATGAGCAGTTCTTC.

V gene TRBV5-1 combines with J gene TRBJ2-1, with 8 bases lining up with TRBD1. This CDR3 has 14 residues. Trimming at V came to 0 bases and at J to 10 bases, leaving 6 bases not matched to a gene. In germline, CDR1 is SGHRS, CDR2 YFSETQ. The CDR3 region is CASSLVQTGDEQFF. The CDR3 nucleotides read TGCGCCAGCAGCTTGGTCCAGACAGGGGACGAGCAGTTCTTC.